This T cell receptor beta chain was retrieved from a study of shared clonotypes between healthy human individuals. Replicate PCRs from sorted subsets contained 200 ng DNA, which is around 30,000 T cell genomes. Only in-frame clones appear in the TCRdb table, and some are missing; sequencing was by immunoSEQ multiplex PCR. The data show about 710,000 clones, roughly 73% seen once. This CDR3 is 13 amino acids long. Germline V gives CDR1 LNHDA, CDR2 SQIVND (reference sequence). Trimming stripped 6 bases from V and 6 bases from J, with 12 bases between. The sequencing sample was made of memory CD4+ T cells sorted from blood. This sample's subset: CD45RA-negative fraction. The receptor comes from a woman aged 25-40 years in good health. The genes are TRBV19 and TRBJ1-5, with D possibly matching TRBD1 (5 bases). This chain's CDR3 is CASRGRDGQPQHF. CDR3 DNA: TGTGCCAGTAGAGGCAGGGACGGTCAGCCCCAGCATTTT.